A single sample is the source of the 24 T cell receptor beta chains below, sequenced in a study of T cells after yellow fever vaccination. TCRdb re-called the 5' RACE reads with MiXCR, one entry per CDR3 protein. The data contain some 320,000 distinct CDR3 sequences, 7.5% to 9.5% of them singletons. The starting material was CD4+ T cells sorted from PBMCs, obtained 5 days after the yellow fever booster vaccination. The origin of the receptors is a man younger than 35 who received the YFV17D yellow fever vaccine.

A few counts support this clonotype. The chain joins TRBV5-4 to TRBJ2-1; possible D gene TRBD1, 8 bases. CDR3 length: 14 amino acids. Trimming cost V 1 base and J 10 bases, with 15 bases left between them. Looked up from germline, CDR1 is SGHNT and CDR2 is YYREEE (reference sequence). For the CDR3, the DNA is TGTGCCAGCAGCTTGATACAGGGGGAGGGGGAGCAGTTCTTC. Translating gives CASSLIQGEGEQFF.

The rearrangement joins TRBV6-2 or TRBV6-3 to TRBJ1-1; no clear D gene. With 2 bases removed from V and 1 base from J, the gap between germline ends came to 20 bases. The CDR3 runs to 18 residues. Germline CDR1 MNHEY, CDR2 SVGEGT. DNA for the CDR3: TGTGCCAGCAGTTACCCCCAGAACTACTTGAAGAGGAACACTGAAGCTTTCTTT. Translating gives CASSYPQNYLKRNTEAFF.

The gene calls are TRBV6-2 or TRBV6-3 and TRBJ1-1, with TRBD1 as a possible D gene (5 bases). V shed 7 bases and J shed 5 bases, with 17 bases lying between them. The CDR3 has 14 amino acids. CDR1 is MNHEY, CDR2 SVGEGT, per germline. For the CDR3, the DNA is TGTGCCAGCACCGGGGCGGGGGGTGAAACTGAAGCTTTCTTT. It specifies CASTGAGGETEAFF.

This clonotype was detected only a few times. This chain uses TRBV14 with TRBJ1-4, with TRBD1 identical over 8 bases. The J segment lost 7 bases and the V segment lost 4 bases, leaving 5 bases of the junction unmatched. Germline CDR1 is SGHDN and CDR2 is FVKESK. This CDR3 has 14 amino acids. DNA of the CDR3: TGTGCCAGCAGCCGAGGACAGGGTAGTGAAAAACTGTTTTTT. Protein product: CASSRGQGSEKLFF.

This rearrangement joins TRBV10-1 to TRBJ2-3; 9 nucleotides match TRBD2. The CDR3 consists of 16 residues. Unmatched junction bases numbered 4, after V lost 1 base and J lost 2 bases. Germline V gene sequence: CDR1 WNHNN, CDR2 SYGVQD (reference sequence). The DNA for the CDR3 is TGCGCCAGCAGTGAGTGGAGCGGGGGGTACACAGATACGCAGTATTTT. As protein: CASSEWSGGYTDTQYF.

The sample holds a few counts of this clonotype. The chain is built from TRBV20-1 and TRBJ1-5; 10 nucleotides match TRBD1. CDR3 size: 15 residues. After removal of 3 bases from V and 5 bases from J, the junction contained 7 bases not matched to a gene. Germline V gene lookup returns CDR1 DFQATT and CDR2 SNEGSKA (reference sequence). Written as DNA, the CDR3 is TGCAGTGCTAGGAGGACAGGGGGTATACATCAGCCCCAGCATTTT. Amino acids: CSARRTGGIHQPQHF.

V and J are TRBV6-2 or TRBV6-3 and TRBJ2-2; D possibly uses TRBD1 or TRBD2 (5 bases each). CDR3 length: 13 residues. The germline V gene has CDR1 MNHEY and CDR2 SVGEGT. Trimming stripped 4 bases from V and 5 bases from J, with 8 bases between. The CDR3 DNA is TGTGCCAGCAGTTGGGGGAGAACCGGGGAGCTGTTTTTT. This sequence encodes CASSWGRTGELFF.

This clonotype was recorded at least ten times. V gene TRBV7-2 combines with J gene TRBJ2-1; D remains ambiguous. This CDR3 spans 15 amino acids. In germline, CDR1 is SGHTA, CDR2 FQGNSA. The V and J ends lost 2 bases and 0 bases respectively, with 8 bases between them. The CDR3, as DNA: TGTGCCAGCAGCTTACTTACTTACTCCTACAATGAGCAGTTCTTC. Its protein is CASSLLTYSYNEQFF.

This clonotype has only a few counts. DNA of the CDR3: TGTGCCAGCCCCGGAGTTCGGCGGGGGGGCAGGGAGCAGTTCTTC. Its translation is CASPGVRRGGREQFF. This chain uses TRBV27 with TRBJ2-1; 9 nucleotides line up with TRBD2. Germline CDR1 reads MNHEY; CDR2 reads SMNVEV (reference sequence). The junction had 15 bases not matched to a gene; V was cut back by 8 bases and J by 10 bases. The CDR3 spans 15 residues.

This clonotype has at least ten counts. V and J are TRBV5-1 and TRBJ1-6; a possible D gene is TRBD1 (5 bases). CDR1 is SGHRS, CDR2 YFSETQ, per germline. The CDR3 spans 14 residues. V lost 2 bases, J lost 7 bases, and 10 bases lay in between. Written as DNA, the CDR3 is TGCGCCAGCAGCTTCCCAGGGACCAATTCACCCCTCCACTTT. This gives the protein CASSFPGTNSPLHF.

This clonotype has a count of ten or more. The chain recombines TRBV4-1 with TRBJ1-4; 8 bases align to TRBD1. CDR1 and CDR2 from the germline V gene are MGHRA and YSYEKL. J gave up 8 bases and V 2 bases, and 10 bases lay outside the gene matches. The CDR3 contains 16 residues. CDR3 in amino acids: CASSQRRGQGEEKLFF. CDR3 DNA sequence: TGCGCCAGCAGCCAACGCCGCGGACAGGGTGAAGAAAAACTGTTTTTT.

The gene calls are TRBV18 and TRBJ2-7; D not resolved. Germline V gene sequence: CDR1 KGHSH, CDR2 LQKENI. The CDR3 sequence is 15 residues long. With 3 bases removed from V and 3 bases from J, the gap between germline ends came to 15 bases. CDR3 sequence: CASSPPGDIRYEQYF. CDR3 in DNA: TGTGCCAGCTCACCCCCTGGGGATATACGCTACGAGCAGTACTTC.

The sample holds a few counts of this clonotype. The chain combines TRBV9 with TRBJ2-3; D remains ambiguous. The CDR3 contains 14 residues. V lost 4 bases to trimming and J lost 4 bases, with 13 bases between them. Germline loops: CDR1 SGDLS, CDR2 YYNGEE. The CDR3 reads CASSPPSPSDTQYF. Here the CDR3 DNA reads TGTGCCAGCAGCCCCCCCAGTCCCTCAGATACGCAGTATTTT.

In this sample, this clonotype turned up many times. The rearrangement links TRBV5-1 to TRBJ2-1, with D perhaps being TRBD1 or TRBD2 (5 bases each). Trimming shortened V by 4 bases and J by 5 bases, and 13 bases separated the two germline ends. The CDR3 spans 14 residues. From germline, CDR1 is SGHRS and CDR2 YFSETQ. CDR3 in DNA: TGCGCCAGCAGCCCCCCGGGACGCCACAATGAGCAGTTCTTC. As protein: CASSPPGRHNEQFF.

The CDR3 region is CASSQDRAQETQYF. As DNA, the CDR3 is TGCGCCAGCAGCCAAGATCGGGCGCAAGAGACCCAGTACTTC. The V and J genes are TRBV4-3 and TRBJ2-5, with D hard to call. Between the trimmed V and J ends, which lost 0 bases and 2 bases, there was a span of 7 bases. The germline V gene has CDR1 LGHNA and CDR2 YSLEER. The CDR3 consists of 14 residues.

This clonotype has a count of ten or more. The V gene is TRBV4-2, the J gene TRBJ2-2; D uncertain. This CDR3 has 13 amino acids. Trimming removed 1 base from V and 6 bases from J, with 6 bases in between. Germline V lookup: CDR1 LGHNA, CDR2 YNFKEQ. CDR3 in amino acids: CASSQVGSGELFF. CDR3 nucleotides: TGTGCCAGCAGCCAAGTAGGGTCCGGGGAGCTGTTTTTT.

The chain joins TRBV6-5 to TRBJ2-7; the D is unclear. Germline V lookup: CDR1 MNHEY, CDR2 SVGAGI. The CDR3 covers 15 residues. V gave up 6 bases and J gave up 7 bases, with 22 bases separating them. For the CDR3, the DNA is TGTGCCAGCAGCAGCCTCGTGACCCCCATAGGGGAGCAGTACTTC. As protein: CASSSLVTPIGEQYF.

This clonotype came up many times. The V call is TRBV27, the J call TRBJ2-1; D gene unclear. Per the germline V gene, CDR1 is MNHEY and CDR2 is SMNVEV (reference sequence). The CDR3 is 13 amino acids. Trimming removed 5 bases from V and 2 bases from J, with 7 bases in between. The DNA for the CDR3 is TGTGCCAGCAGTCGATCCCCCTACAATGAGCAGTTCTTC. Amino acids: CASSRSPYNEQFF.

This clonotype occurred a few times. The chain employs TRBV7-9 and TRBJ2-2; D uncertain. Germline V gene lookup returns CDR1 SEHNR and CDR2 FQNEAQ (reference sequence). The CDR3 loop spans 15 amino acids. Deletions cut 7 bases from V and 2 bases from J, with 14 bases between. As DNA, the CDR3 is TGTGCCAGCACCACGCTGGTGTTTAACACCGGGGAGCTGTTTTTT. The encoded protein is CASTTLVFNTGELFF.

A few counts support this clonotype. In DNA form, the CDR3 reads TGTGCCAGCTCACCGAGGGGGGATACGGACACTGAAGCTTTCTTT. It specifies CASSPRGDTDTEAFF. This chain connects TRBV18 to TRBJ1-1; D perhaps matches TRBD1 (6 bases). Germline loops: CDR1 KGHSH, CDR2 LQKENI. This CDR3 region has 15 residues. V shed 3 bases and J shed 3 bases, with 14 bases lying between them.

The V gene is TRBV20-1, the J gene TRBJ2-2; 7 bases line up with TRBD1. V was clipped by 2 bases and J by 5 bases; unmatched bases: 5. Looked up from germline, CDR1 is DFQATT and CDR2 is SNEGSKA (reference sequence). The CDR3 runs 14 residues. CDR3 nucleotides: TGCAGTGCTAGAACAGGGGCAGGGACCGGGGAGCTGTTTTTT. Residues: CSARTGAGTGELFF.

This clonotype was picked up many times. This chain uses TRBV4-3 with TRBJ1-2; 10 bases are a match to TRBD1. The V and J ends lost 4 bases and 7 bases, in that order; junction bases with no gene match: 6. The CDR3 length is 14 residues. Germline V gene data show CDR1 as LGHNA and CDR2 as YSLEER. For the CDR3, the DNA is TGCGCCAGCAGCCTAACCGGGACAGGGGTTGGCTACACCTTC. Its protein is CASSLTGTGVGYTF.

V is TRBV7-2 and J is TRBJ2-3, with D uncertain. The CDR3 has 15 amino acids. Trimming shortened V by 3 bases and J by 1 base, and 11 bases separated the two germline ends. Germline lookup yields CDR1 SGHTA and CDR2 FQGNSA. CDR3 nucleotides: TGTGCCAGCAGCTTTTGGGCAGGCGGCACAGATACGCAGTATTTT. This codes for CASSFWAGGTDTQYF.

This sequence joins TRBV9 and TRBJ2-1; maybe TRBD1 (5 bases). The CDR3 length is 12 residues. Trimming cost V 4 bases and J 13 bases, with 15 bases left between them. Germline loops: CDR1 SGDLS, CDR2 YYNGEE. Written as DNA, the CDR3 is TGTGCCAGCAGCTGGGATGGGGCGCCACAGTTCTTC. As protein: CASSWDGAPQFF. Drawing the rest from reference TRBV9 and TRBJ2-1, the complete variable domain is DSGVTQTPKHLITATGQRVTLRCSPRSGDLSVYWYQQSLDQGLQFLIQYYNGEERAKGNILERFSAQQFPDLHSELNLSSLELGDSALYFCASSWDGAPQFFGPGTRLTVL.